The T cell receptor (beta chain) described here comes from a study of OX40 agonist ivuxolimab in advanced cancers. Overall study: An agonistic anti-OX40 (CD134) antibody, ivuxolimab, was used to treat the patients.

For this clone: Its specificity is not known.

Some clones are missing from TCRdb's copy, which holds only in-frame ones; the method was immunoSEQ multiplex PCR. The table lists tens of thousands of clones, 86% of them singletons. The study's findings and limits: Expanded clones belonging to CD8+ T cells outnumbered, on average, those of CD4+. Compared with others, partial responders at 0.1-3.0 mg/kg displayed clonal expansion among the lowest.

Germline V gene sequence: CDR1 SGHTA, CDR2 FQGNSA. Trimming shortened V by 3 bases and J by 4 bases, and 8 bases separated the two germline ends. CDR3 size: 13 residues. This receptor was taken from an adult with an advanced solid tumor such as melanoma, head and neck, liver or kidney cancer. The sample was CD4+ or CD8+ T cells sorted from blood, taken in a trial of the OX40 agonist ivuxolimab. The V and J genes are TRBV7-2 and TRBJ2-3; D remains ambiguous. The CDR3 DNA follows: TGTGCCAGCAGCTTGGATAAGCCAGATACGCAGTATTTT. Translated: CASSLDKPDTQYF. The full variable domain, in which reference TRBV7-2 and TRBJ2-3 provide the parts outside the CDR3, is GAGVSQSPSNKVTEKGKDVELRCDPISGHTALYWYRQSLGQGLEFLIYFQGNSAPDKSGLPSDRFSAERTGGSVSTLTIQRTQQEDSAVYLCASSLDKPDTQYFGPGTRLTVL.